Below are 7 T cell receptor beta chains sequenced from a single sample in a study of blood T cells in healthy people across ages. It was with a sample-barcoded 5' primer and a J-beta primer mix that a second PCR of about 6 to 12 cycles was run. MiXCR, applied by TCRdb to the 5' RACE reads, yields one record per CDR3 protein. The data show around 800,000 distinct CDR3 sequences, with roughly 50% seen just once and about two fifths held by the top ten. Material: blood. These receptors were taken from a man at least 80 years old in good health.

V and J are TRBV7-3 and TRBJ2-1, with 8 bases matching TRBD2. CDR1 and CDR2 from the germline V gene are SGHTA and FQGTGA. This CDR3 spans 15 amino acids. J lost 3 bases, V lost 5 bases, and 6 bases had no gene match. CDR3 in DNA: TGTGCCAGCAGCACCACTAGCGGAGGCTACAATGAGCAGTTCTTC. Protein sequence: CASSTTSGGYNEQFF.

This rearrangement joins TRBV12-3 or TRBV12-4 to TRBJ2-1, with 7 bases fitting TRBD2. The CDR3 runs 14 residues. With 6 bases clipped from V and 7 bases from J, the junction kept 9 bases outside the gene matches. The CDR3 nucleotides read TGTGCCAGCAGCCCACAACTAGCGAGGAATGAGCAGTTCTTC. Translation gives CASSPQLARNEQFF.

The rearrangement uses TRBV3-1 and TRBJ2-7; 9 nucleotides match TRBD2. After removal of 1 base from V and 0 bases from J, the junction contained 7 bases not matched to a gene. The V gene's germline CDR1 is LGHDT and CDR2 YNNKEL (reference sequence). The CDR3 has 17 residues. The DNA of the CDR3 is TGTGCCAGCAGCCAAGGTCCGACTAGCGGAGCCTCCTACGAGCAGTACTTC. Translation: CASSQGPTSGASYEQYF.

In its sample, this clonotype was seen many times. This chain links TRBV6-5 with TRBJ2-5, with no clear D. The CDR3 contains 13 residues. From germline, CDR1 is MNHEY and CDR2 SVGAGI. V was trimmed by 5 bases and J by 3 bases, leaving 10 bases between them. CDR3 nucleotides: TGTGCCAGCAGTAGCACAGCCAAAGAGACCCAGTACTTC. Residues: CASSSTAKETQYF.

This CDR3 is CASSIESNQPQHF. The CDR3 nucleotides are TGTGCCAGCTCTATCGAGAGCAATCAGCCCCAGCATTTT. The chain recombines TRBV6-6 with TRBJ1-5, with D hard to call. From germline, CDR1 is MNHNY and CDR2 SVGAGI (reference sequence). This CDR3 region has 13 residues. V was cut by 8 bases and J by 1 base, with 9 bases left in between.

J is TRBJ2-4 and V is TRBV9; 8 bases agree with TRBD2. Judging by the DNA end, TRBJ2-7 fits better; the J call may be wrong. Germline V gives CDR1 SGDLS, CDR2 YYNGEE. The CDR3 length is 14 residues. The CDR3 region is CASSPGLGRDEQYF. CDR3 bases: TGTGCCAGCAGTCCGGGACTAGGACGAGACGAGCAGTACTTC.

The chain combines TRBV27 with TRBJ2-1, with a weak D call TRBD2 (6 bases). Trimming left V 6 bases short and J 5 bases short, with 8 bases between. The germline V gene encodes CDR1 MNHEY and CDR2 SMNVEV (reference sequence). This CDR3 has 12 residues. CDR3 amino acids: CASRWGDNEQFF. As DNA, the CDR3 is TGTGCCAGCAGGTGGGGGGACAATGAGCAGTTCTTC.